The entry below gives a single TCR beta chain sequence along with its context. Its antigen remains unidentified. A multiplex PCR was run with 60 Vbeta primers and 13 Jbeta primers. The protocol was immunoSEQ multiplex PCR, while the TCRdb copy is restricted to in-frame clones and leaves out a portion. The table shows 130,000 or so clones, with about 78% occurring only once. Germline CDR1 LNHDA, CDR2 SQIVND (reference sequence). Trimming left V 1 base short and J 4 bases short, with 10 bases between. This CDR3 spans 14 amino acids. The sample originates from a study of cytomegalovirus exposure and HLA in healthy donors. Study results and caveats: CMV serostatus was the sole immune exposure information available. In a later analysis, common viral pathogens appeared linked to several of the most significant clusters. DRB1 showed the most TCR associations and HLA-C the fewest in a later analysis, as rates varied by HLA locus. Listed as cytomegalovirus-associated were 170 or so TCR beta chains.

Sequenced sample: PBMCs. The genes are TRBV19 and TRBJ2-5; D is perhaps TRBD1 (5 bases). This TCR was recovered from a man aged 50-59 years in good health and CMV-seropositive. CDR3 region: CASSIGPGRETQYF. CDR3 nucleotide sequence: TGTGCCAGTAGTATAGGCCCAGGGCGAGAGACCCAGTACTTC.